The clone carrying this T cell receptor (beta chain) was counted a single time. MiXCR, run by TCRdb on the 5' RACE reads, gives a single entry per CDR3 protein. The sample lists hundreds of thousands of distinct CDR3 sequences, more than 20% occurring once. Germline V gives CDR1 KGHDR, CDR2 SFDVKD. The CDR3 covers 16 residues. Trimming shortened V by 1 base and J by 5 bases, and 16 bases separated the two germline ends. This record comes from a study of identical twins. This sample also belongs to another study, concerning yellow fever vaccine responses in identical twins.

The receptor comes from a woman aged 18-30 years in good health. The rearrangement links TRBV24-1 to TRBJ2-5; D possibly corresponds to TRBD2 (7 bases). The sequencing sample was made of CD4+ T cells sorted from blood. The CDR3 loop reads CATSDFGEGGWETQYF. The CDR3 region has the DNA TGTGCCACCAGTGATTTTGGGGAGGGGGGCTGGGAGACCCAGTACTTC.